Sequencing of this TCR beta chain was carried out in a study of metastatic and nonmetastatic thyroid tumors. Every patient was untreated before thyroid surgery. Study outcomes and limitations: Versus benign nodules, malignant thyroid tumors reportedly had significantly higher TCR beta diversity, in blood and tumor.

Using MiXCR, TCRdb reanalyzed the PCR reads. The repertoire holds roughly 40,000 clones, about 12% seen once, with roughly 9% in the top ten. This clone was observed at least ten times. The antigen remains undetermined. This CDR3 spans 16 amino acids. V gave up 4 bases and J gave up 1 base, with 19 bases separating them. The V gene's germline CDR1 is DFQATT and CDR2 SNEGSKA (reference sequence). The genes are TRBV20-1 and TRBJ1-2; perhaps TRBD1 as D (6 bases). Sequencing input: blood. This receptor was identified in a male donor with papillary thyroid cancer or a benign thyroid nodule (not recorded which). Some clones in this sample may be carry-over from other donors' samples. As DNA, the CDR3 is TGCAGTGCTATCCCGCTTTACGACAGGAATAACTATGGCTACACCTTC. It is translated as CSAIPLYDRNNYGYTF.